This T cell receptor (beta chain) was identified in a study of CD8 T cells in ankylosing spondylitis. Broader study findings: Disease-linked clones reportedly concentrated significantly in matched ankylosing spondylitis synovial fluid. Blood from ankylosing spondylitis patients appeared to carry a characteristic roughly 8-variant TCR beta motif. Reports of some motif variants in reactive arthritis synovial fluid and blood predate this one.

Scientists made TCR beta libraries using quantitative 5'-RACE with molecular barcodes. TCRdb passed the 5' RACE reads through MiXCR, listing each CDR3 protein once. Among roughly 440,000 distinct CDR3 sequences, roughly 17% were seen once, and the ten largest hold about 0.94%. This clonotype came up a few times. The antigen is unknown. The clonotype was recovered from a male donor with ankylosing spondylitis. The sequencing input was blood, either unsorted or a sorted T cell fraction (not recorded which).

For the CDR3, the DNA is TGTGCCAGCAAGCCGGGACAGGTTTCTAACTATGGCTACACCTTC. Its protein is CASKPGQVSNYGYTF. This rearrangement joins TRBV28 to TRBJ1-2; 8 bases line up with TRBD1. V gave up 7 bases and J gave up 0 bases; unmatched junction bases: 7. Per germline, CDR1 MDHEN and CDR2 SYDVKM. The CDR3 totals 15 residues.